Following are 21 T cell receptor beta chains from one sample sequenced in a study of blood T cell repertoires in COVID-19. Profiling relied on immunoSEQ multiplex PCR, and the TCRdb table lists in-frame clones only, not all of them. Among 200,000 to 250,000 clones listed, over 80% were seen once. The sequencing sample was made of peripheral blood. These receptors all come from a woman between 65 and 79 years old with active or convalescent COVID-19.

CDR3 nucleotides: TGCGCCAGCAGCTTGGTCGGTCGGCAGGACACCGGGGAGCTGTTTTTT. Translating gives CASSLVGRQDTGELFF. The V call is TRBV5-1, the J call TRBJ2-2, with no clear D. The germline CDR1 and CDR2 sequences are SGHRS and YFSETQ. V shed 0 bases and J shed 3 bases, with 12 bases lying between them. The length of the CDR3 is 16 residues.

V and J are TRBV11-3 and TRBJ1-1, with 7 bases aligning to TRBD1. With 4 bases clipped from V and 0 bases from J, the junction kept 5 bases outside the gene matches. The CDR3 runs to 15 residues. Germline V gives CDR1 SGHNT, CDR2 YENEEA. Written as DNA, the CDR3 is TGTGCCAGCAGCTCCCGACAGGGTTTGAACACTGAAGCTTTCTTT. Amino acids: CASSSRQGLNTEAFF.

V and J are TRBV5-1 and TRBJ2-7; 8 nucleotides match TRBD2. The germline CDR1 and CDR2 sequences are SGHRS and YFSETQ. The V gene end was trimmed by 0 bases and the J gene end by 1 base; junction bases not matched to a gene: 9. The length of the CDR3 is 17 residues. Here the CDR3 reads CASSLELASGGSYEQYF. The CDR3 region has the DNA TGCGCCAGCAGCTTGGAATTGGCGAGCGGGGGATCCTACGAGCAGTACTTC.

This clone was observed a few times. The chain joins TRBV5-1 to TRBJ2-7; D is perhaps TRBD2 (6 bases). The V end lost 4 bases, the J end lost 8 bases, and 16 bases lay between the germline ends. Germline V CDR1 and CDR2: SGHRS, YFSETQ. The CDR3 length is 13 residues. In nucleotides, the CDR3 is TGCGCCAGCAGCGGGACTCCCCCCAGGCAGCAGTACTTC. Protein sequence: CASSGTPPRQQYF.

This rearrangement joins TRBV5-1 to TRBJ2-6; D unclear. Germline assignment: CDR1 SGHRS and CDR2 YFSETQ. This CDR3 region has 20 residues. Deletions cut 3 bases from V and 0 bases from J, with 22 bases between. CDR3 sequence reads: CASSSLRPLQVVSGANVLTF. CDR3 in DNA: TGCGCCAGCAGCTCCCTACGACCCCTCCAGGTAGTCTCTGGGGCCAACGTCCTGACTTTC.

The V call is TRBV5-1, the J call TRBJ2-7, with D unclear. V was clipped by 4 bases and J by 4 bases, with 9 bases between them. CDR3 length equals 12 residues. CDR1 is SGHRS and CDR2 is YFSETQ in the germline V gene. The CDR3 coding sequence is TGCGCCAGCAGCCCGGGTTGGTACGAGCAGTACTTC. Its protein is CASSPGWYEQYF.

This clone has a handful of counts. The V gene is TRBV2, the J gene TRBJ2-7; no definite D call. This CDR3 contains 11 residues. V gave up 8 bases and J gave up 6 bases, with 11 bases separating them. Germline V gene lookup returns CDR1 SNHLY and CDR2 FYNNEI. Written as DNA, the CDR3 is TGTGCCAGCGACGAGGTGGGCGAGCAGTACTTC. This translates into CASDEVGEQYF. The full variable domain, with the rest looked up from reference TRBV2 and TRBJ2-7, is EPEVTQTPSHQVTQMGQEVILRCVPISNHLYFYWYRQILGQKVEFLVSFYNNEISEKSEIFDDQFSVERPDGSNFTLKIRSTKLEDSAMYFCASDEVGEQYFGPGTRLTVT.

The chain is built from TRBV5-1 and TRBJ1-1; TRBD1 matches at 7 bases. Germline-derived CDR1 and CDR2 are SGHRS and YFSETQ. V lost 5 bases and J lost 4; bases outside the gene matches: 11. The CDR3 is made up of 15 amino acids. This chain's CDR3 is CASRSHAQGGTEAFF. CDR3 DNA: TGCGCCAGCAGATCACACGCCCAGGGGGGCACTGAAGCTTTCTTT.

In DNA, the CDR3 is TGCGCCAGCAGCCTAGGACAGGAGCCTTACCATAACTATGGCTACACCTTC. Translation: CASSLGQEPYHNYGYTF. V and J are TRBV5-1 and TRBJ1-2; 7 nucleotides agree with TRBD1. J was trimmed by 1 base and V by 4 bases; bases with no gene match: 13. The CDR3 is made up of 17 amino acids. Germline V CDR1 and CDR2: SGHRS, YFSETQ.

This clone has only a few counts. The V call is TRBV9, the J call TRBJ2-5; no reliable D call. Germline CDR1 SGDLS, CDR2 YYNGEE. The CDR3 spans 14 residues. V shed 0 bases and J shed 5 bases, with 11 bases lying between them. The CDR3 nucleotides read TGTGCCAGCAGCGTAGGCAACGGAGCGGAGACCCAGTACTTC. Protein: CASSVGNGAETQYF.

The chain has TRBV19 and TRBJ1-5, with D tentatively TRBD1 (5 bases). The CDR3 runs 13 residues. Trimming stripped 6 bases from V and 5 bases from J, with 11 bases between. The germline CDR1 and CDR2 sequences are LNHDA and SQIVND (reference sequence). CDR3 loop: CASRTGEDQPQHF. Written as DNA, the CDR3 is TGTGCCAGTAGAACGGGGGAGGATCAGCCCCAGCATTTT. Supplemented by reference TRBV19 and TRBJ1-5, the full variable domain reads DGGITQSPKYLFRKEGQNVTLSCEQNLNHDAMYWYRQDPGQGLRLIYYSQIVNDFQKGDIAEGYSVSREKKESFPLTVTSAQKNPTAFYLCASRTGEDQPQHFGDGTRLSIL.

This clone was detected once. The chain employs TRBV28 and TRBJ2-7; 10 bases fit TRBD1. Germline CDR1 is MDHEN and CDR2 is SYDVKM. V lost 2 bases to trimming and J lost 2 bases; unmatched junction nucleotides: 6. There are 16 residues in the CDR3. The DNA for the CDR3 is TGTGCCAGCAGTTTAATCTCCGGACAGGGGGCCTACGAGCAGTACTTC. Its translation: CASSLISGQGAYEQYF. The whole variable domain, filled in from reference TRBV28 and TRBJ2-7, reads DVKVTQSSRYLVKRTGEKVFLECVQDMDHENMFWYRQDPGLGLRLIYFSYDVKMKEKGDIPEGYSVSREKKERFSLILESASTNQTSMYLCASSLISGQGAYEQYFGPGTRLTVT.

This chain joins TRBV5-1 and TRBJ1-4, with 9 bases that match TRBD1. The CDR3 has 14 residues. CDR1 is SGHRS, CDR2 YFSETQ, per germline. V trimming: 4 bases; J trimming: 6 bases; junction bases outside the gene matches: 4. DNA for the CDR3: TGCGCCAGCAGCAGGGACAGGGATTATGAAAAACTGTTTTTT. Its protein product is CASSRDRDYEKLFF.

The rearrangement uses TRBV5-4 and TRBJ1-1, with D tentatively TRBD1 (6 bases). The CDR3 length is 16 residues. The germline CDR1 and CDR2 sequences are SGHNT and YYREEE (reference sequence). V was shortened by 0 bases and J by 0 bases, with 12 bases between the two germline ends. The CDR3 reads CASSLGGGQMNTEAFF. The CDR3 DNA reads TGTGCCAGCAGCTTGGGTGGAGGACAGATGAACACTGAAGCTTTCTTT.

This clone was recorded a few times. The CDR3 sequence is CASSLAPQGLQETQYF. DNA for the CDR3: TGTGCCAGCAGCTTAGCCCCACAAGGACTCCAAGAGACCCAGTACTTC. The chain links TRBV11-2 to TRBJ2-5; D may be TRBD2 (5 bases). Germline CDR1 and CDR2: SGHAT and FQNNGV. The CDR3 is 16 residues long. V shed 1 base and J shed 1 base, with 13 bases lying between them.

The table lists this clone with a few counts. The chain links TRBV6-2 or TRBV6-3 to TRBJ2-3; TRBD1 is a possible D gene (6 bases). The CDR3 is made up of 15 amino acids. Germline V CDR1 and CDR2: MNHEY, SVGEGT. V lost 2 bases, J lost 0 bases, and 9 bases lay in between. DNA for the CDR3: TGTGCCAGCAGTTACGGACAGTTTAGCACAGATACGCAGTATTTT. Protein sequence: CASSYGQFSTDTQYF.

The chain couples TRBV4-1 to TRBJ2-3; 12 positions match TRBD2. V gave up 1 base and J gave up 3 bases; unmatched junction bases: 5. The CDR3 sequence is 17 residues long. CDR1 MGHRA and CDR2 YSYEKL come from the germline V gene. The DNA of the CDR3 is TGCGCCAGCAGCCAAGGTAGTGGACTAGCGGGAACAGATACGCAGTATTTT. It is translated as CASSQGSGLAGTDTQYF.

The chain recombines TRBV5-1 with TRBJ1-6, with 7 bases that match TRBD1. Looked up from germline, CDR1 is SGHRS and CDR2 is YFSETQ. This CDR3 comprises 13 residues. The V segment lost 6 bases and the J segment 6 bases; nucleotides outside the gene matches: 3. The CDR3: CASTGQPNSPLHF. CDR3 DNA sequence: TGCGCCAGCACGGGACAGCCTAATTCACCCCTCCACTTT.

This clone appeared a single time. This chain joins TRBV19 and TRBJ2-2, with D possibly matching TRBD1 (6 bases). The V end was cut by 5 bases, the J end by 0 bases, with 16 bases between. Germline assignment: CDR1 LNHDA and CDR2 SQIVND (reference sequence). The CDR3 has 17 residues. CDR3 sequence reads: CASSSLQGRANTGELFF. The CDR3 DNA reads TGTGCCAGTAGTTCCCTTCAGGGGAGAGCGAACACCGGGGAGCTGTTTTTT.

This chain connects TRBV3-1 (or the pseudogene TRBV3-2) to TRBJ2-1; perhaps TRBD2 as D (6 bases). This CDR3 contains 14 residues. The V gene's germline CDR1 is LGHDT and CDR2 YNNKEL (reference sequence). Trimming shortened V by 1 base and J by 10 bases, and 14 bases separated the two germline ends. CDR3 nucleotide sequence: TGTGCCAGCAGCCAAGTCGCCCCTCGGGGGGAGCAGTTCTTC. Its protein is CASSQVAPRGEQFF.

The chain recombines TRBV24-1 with TRBJ2-3, with 10 bases matching TRBD1. This CDR3 has 13 residues. V shed 4 bases, J shed 9 bases, and the junction held 3 bases outside the gene matches. The germline gives CDR1 KGHDR, CDR2 SFDVKD. The CDR3 spells CATSDPDRGTQYF. As DNA, the CDR3 is TGTGCCACCAGTGACCCGGACAGGGGGACGCAGTATTTT.